These 28 T cell receptor beta chains were sequenced from one sample in a study of a mutant IDH1 vaccine in newly diagnosed glioma. Time point defined: week 11, during vaccination. Each dose of the vaccine consisted of 300 ug of mutant IDH1 20-mer peptide, with topical imiquimod. TCRdb's copy holds only in-frame clones and misses some; the assay was immunoSEQ multiplex PCR. The data contain about 66,000 clones, about four fifths of them singletons. Their antigens remain unidentified. The source was PBMCs, collected from a glioma patient whose treatment included an IDH1 peptide vaccine. The source of these receptors is a woman aged 45 to 65 with glioma.

V usage is TRBV27 and J usage is TRBJ1-5; no clear D gene. The V end lost 2 bases, the J end lost 4 bases, and 6 bases lay between the germline ends. In germline, CDR1 is MNHEY, CDR2 SMNVEV (reference sequence). This CDR3 region has 13 residues. The chain's CDR3 is CASSLETNQPQHF. The CDR3 region has the DNA TGTGCCAGCAGTTTAGAGACAAATCAGCCCCAGCATTTT.

V gene TRBV9 combines with J gene TRBJ2-3; D assignment may be TRBD1 or TRBD2 (7 bases each). V dropped 4 bases and J dropped 5 bases, with 17 bases sitting between them. CDR1 is SGDLS and CDR2 is YYNGEE in the germline V gene. The CDR3 contains 15 residues. As DNA, the CDR3 is TGTGCCAGCAGCAGGCGGGGCAGGGGGGGAGATACGCAGTATTTT. Translating it yields CASSRRGRGGDTQYF.

The V call is TRBV5-1, the J call TRBJ1-2, with 10 bases aligning to TRBD1. Germline V CDR1 and CDR2: SGHRS, YFSETQ. The CDR3 length is 16 residues. The V gene end was trimmed by 2 bases and the J gene end by 8 bases; junction bases not matched to a gene: 12. The CDR3 sequence: CASSFHLGQGSNGYTF. The DNA of the CDR3 is TGCGCCAGCAGCTTTCATCTGGGACAGGGGTCTAACGGCTACACCTTC.

The chain is built from TRBV2 and TRBJ1-2; weak D call: TRBD1 (5 bases). CDR1 and CDR2 (germline): SNHLY, FYNNEI. V lost 7 bases to trimming and J lost 0 bases, with 15 bases between them. The CDR3 covers 15 residues. The chain's CDR3 is CASIIEMGANYGYTF. DNA of the CDR3: TGTGCCAGCATAATAGAGATGGGGGCTAACTATGGCTACACCTTC.

The chain links TRBV2 to TRBJ2-1; TRBD2 matches 9 bases. Looked up from germline, CDR1 is SNHLY and CDR2 is FYNNEI. J lost 9 bases, V lost 8 bases, and 8 bases had no gene match. The CDR3 runs to 13 residues. The CDR3 bases are TGTGCCAGCGGCGGACTAGCGTACGGTGAGCAGTTCTTC. Its protein product is CASGGLAYGEQFF.

The chain employs TRBV9 and TRBJ1-2, with D possibly matching TRBD1 (5 bases). Germline V gene lookup returns CDR1 SGDLS and CDR2 YYNGEE. The CDR3 loop spans 16 amino acids. Trimming shortened V by 1 base and J by 2 bases, and 15 bases separated the two germline ends. In DNA, the CDR3 is TGTGCCAGCAGCGTATCCAGGGAGGGGACCAACTATGGCTACACCTTC. Its translation is CASSVSREGTNYGYTF.

The V and J genes are TRBV27 and TRBJ1-6, with TRBD1 as a possible D gene (5 bases). This CDR3 is 15 amino acids long. Trimming shortened V by 6 bases and J by 0 bases, and 9 bases separated the two germline ends. Per the germline V gene, CDR1 is MNHEY and CDR2 is SMNVEV (reference sequence). Here the CDR3 DNA reads TGTGCCAGCAGGCGACAGCCCTCCTATAATTCACCCCTCCACTTT. This codes for CASRRQPSYNSPLHF.

This clone was seen a single time. V is TRBV6-1 and J is TRBJ1-2; maybe TRBD1 (5 bases). Per germline, CDR1 MNHNS and CDR2 SASEGT. V dropped 5 bases and J dropped 8 bases, with 18 bases sitting between them. This CDR3 comprises 14 residues. This chain's CDR3 is CASSNYQGLYGYTF. CDR3 coding DNA: TGTGCCAGCAGTAATTATCAGGGTTTGTACGGCTACACCTTC.

Note on this clone: At one end, the junction sequence differs from germline, possibly due to a read error. The chain couples TRBV6-5 to TRBJ1-2; 8 nucleotides align to TRBD1. Germline V gene data show CDR1 as MNHEY and CDR2 as SVGAGI. This CDR3 is 12 amino acids long. CDR3 coding DNA: TGTGCCAGCAGCCGGGACAGGAGCAAGGAGGCCTTC. Amino acid sequence: CASSRDRSKEAF.

The chain has TRBV28 and TRBJ2-5; 10 nucleotides agree with TRBD1. Germline V gives CDR1 MDHEN, CDR2 SYDVKM. With 5 bases clipped from V and 5 bases from J, the junction kept 2 bases outside the gene matches. The CDR3 is made up of 13 amino acids. Here the CDR3 DNA reads TGTGCCAGCAGTGACAGGGGGCGCGAGACCCAGTACTTC. Translating gives CASSDRGRETQYF.

V is TRBV19 and J is TRBJ1-1; 8 bases fit TRBD1. This CDR3 has 13 amino acids. Unmatched junction bases numbered 9, after V lost 3 bases and J lost 12 bases. Germline V gene data show CDR1 as LNHDA and CDR2 as SQIVND (reference sequence). The CDR3 nucleotides are TGTGCCAGTAGTATTGGACAGGGAGTAAGGACTTTCTTT. Its translation is CASSIGQGVRTFF. Full variable domain (missing parts from reference TRBV19 and TRBJ1-1): DGGITQSPKYLFRKEGQNVTLSCEQNLNHDAMYWYRQDPGQGLRLIYYSQIVNDFQKGDIAEGYSVSREKKESFPLTVTSAQKNPTAFYLCASSIGQGVRTFFGQGTRLTVV.

This chain links TRBV7-2 with TRBJ2-7; D is unclear. Deletions cut 5 bases from V and 0 bases from J, with 11 bases between. The germline V gene encodes CDR1 SGHTA and CDR2 FQGNSA. CDR3 length: 14 residues. CDR3 protein: CASSLVRSSYEQYF. In nucleotides, the CDR3 is TGTGCCAGCAGCCTAGTGAGAAGCTCCTACGAGCAGTACTTC.

This chain joins TRBV7-2 and TRBJ1-1; weak D call: TRBD1 (6 bases). CDR1 and CDR2 (germline): SGHTA, FQGNSA. V lost 5 bases and J 11 bases, leaving 15 bases between the germline ends. The CDR3 is 12 amino acids. CDR3 in DNA: TGTGCCAGCAGCAACCAACAGGGTCTGGCTTTCTTT. It is translated as CASSNQQGLAFF.

The V call is TRBV5-1, the J call TRBJ2-3; 15 nucleotides agree with TRBD2. V trimming: 4 bases; J trimming: 5 bases; junction bases outside the gene matches: 8. This CDR3 has 17 amino acids. Germline loops: CDR1 SGHRS, CDR2 YFSETQ. The CDR3 DNA is TGCGCCAGCAGCAGAGAGGGACTAGCGGGGGGACAAGATACGCAGTATTTT. This codes for CASSREGLAGGQDTQYF.

The CDR3 reads CASSVGNRGVTGELFF. The CDR3 coding sequence is TGTGCCAGCAGCGTAGGTAACAGGGGCGTCACCGGGGAGCTGTTTTTT. J is TRBJ2-2 and V is TRBV9; TRBD1 matches 7 bases. Germline V lookup: CDR1 SGDLS, CDR2 YYNGEE. The CDR3 totals 16 residues. The V gene end was trimmed by 0 bases and the J gene end by 4 bases; junction bases not matched to a gene: 6.

The chain employs TRBV5-1 and TRBJ1-2; D is ambiguous. The CDR3 runs 14 residues. V was cut by 4 bases and J by 8 bases, with 18 bases left in between. Looked up from germline, CDR1 is SGHRS and CDR2 is YFSETQ. The CDR3 is CASSLGGVLRGYTF. DNA for the CDR3: TGCGCCAGCAGCCTAGGAGGTGTTCTCAGAGGCTACACCTTC.

The V and J genes are TRBV4-1 and TRBJ2-5; 14 bases agree with TRBD2. The CDR3 sequence is 19 residues long. Germline V lookup: CDR1 MGHRA, CDR2 YSYEKL. J was trimmed by 4 bases and V by 0 bases; bases with no gene match: 10. CDR3 DNA sequence: TGCGCCAGCAGCCAAGATCGGACTAGCGGGGGGCCCACTAGAGAGACCCAGTACTTC. Protein: CASSQDRTSGGPTRETQYF.

In its sample, this clone was seen once. This chain connects TRBV29-1 to TRBJ1-1; possibly TRBD1 for D (6 bases). With 7 bases removed from V and 4 bases from J, the gap between germline ends came to 16 bases. From germline, CDR1 is SQVTM and CDR2 ANQGSEA. This CDR3 is built from 13 residues. CDR3 region: CSAPDRLGTEAFF. The CDR3 region has the DNA TGCAGCGCCCCCGACAGGCTGGGCACTGAAGCTTTCTTT.

The chain employs TRBV5-1 and TRBJ2-7, with 8 bases aligning to TRBD2. The CDR3 loop spans 11 amino acids. Trimming took 4 bases from V and 12 from J; bases not matched to a gene: 6. CDR1 and CDR2 from the germline V gene are SGHRS and YFSETQ. The CDR3 reads CASSDAGGSYF. The CDR3, as DNA: TGCGCCAGCAGCGATGCGGGGGGCTCGTACTTC.

The rearrangement links TRBV7-2 to TRBJ1-1; D is unclear. This CDR3 contains 13 residues. V was trimmed by 4 bases and J by 3 bases, leaving 9 bases between them. Germline V lookup: CDR1 SGHTA, CDR2 FQGNSA. CDR3 sequence: CASSSMRDTEAFF. CDR3 nucleotide sequence: TGTGCCAGCAGCTCCATGCGGGACACTGAAGCTTTCTTT.

The genes are TRBV27 and TRBJ2-7, with 11 bases that match TRBD2. The trim removed 8 bases at V and 1 base at J, leaving 4 bases unmatched. The CDR3 has 14 amino acids. CDR1 and CDR2 from the germline V gene are MNHEY and SMNVEV (reference sequence). The CDR3 bases are TGTGCCAGCGGAACTAGCGGGGGATCCTACGAGCAGTACTTC. This translates into CASGTSGGSYEQYF.

This clone was seen more than once but under ten times. This chain connects TRBV30 to TRBJ1-2, with D tentatively TRBD1 (6 bases). The ends were cut back, 0 bases at V and 4 bases at J, with 12 bases in the middle. The CDR3 runs 14 residues. The germline V gene has CDR1 GTSNPN and CDR2 SVGIG (reference sequence). The CDR3 nucleotides read TGTGCCTGGAGTGTTGCCGGGACATTCTATGGCTACACCTTC. As protein: CAWSVAGTFYGYTF.

This chain uses TRBV5-6 with TRBJ2-7; D might be TRBD1 (6 bases). The V gene lost 0 bases and the J gene lost 4 bases, with 14 bases spanning the gap. This CDR3 is built from 15 residues. Per germline, CDR1 SGHDT and CDR2 YYEEEE. The CDR3 is CASSLVQGILYEQYF. The CDR3 DNA reads TGTGCCAGCAGCTTGGTCCAGGGGATTCTATACGAGCAGTACTTC.

The rearrangement joins TRBV7-2 to TRBJ1-1; TRBD1 might be the D (6 bases). Germline CDR1 SGHTA, CDR2 FQGNSA. The CDR3 contains 15 residues. The ends were cut back, 3 bases at V and 1 base at J, with 12 bases in the middle. The chain's CDR3 is CASSFTAGANTEAFF. The CDR3 region has the DNA TGTGCCAGCAGCTTTACCGCAGGGGCGAACACTGAAGCTTTCTTT.

The chain couples TRBV6-4 to TRBJ1-5; no definite D call. CDR1 and CDR2 (germline): MRHNA, SNTAGT. This CDR3 has 14 amino acids. The V and J ends lost 8 bases and 1 base respectively, with 12 bases between them. CDR3 coding DNA: TGTGCCAGCCGGCGAGCAGGAAGCAATCAGCCCCAGCATTTT. It codes for CASRRAGSNQPQHF.

V gene TRBV5-4 combines with J gene TRBJ2-5; 8 bases map to TRBD2. The germline CDR1 and CDR2 sequences are SGHNT and YYREEE (reference sequence). The ends lost 1 base at V and 1 base at J; junction bases unmatched: 6. The length of the CDR3 is 16 residues. The CDR3: CASSLSSSGSQETQYF. CDR3 DNA sequence: TGTGCCAGCAGCTTGTCGTCTAGCGGGTCCCAAGAGACCCAGTACTTC.

The chain carries TRBV27 and TRBJ1-1; 8 nucleotides agree with TRBD1. V shed 2 bases and J 3 bases; nucleotides not matched to a gene: 2. The V gene's germline CDR1 is MNHEY and CDR2 SMNVEV (reference sequence). This CDR3 is built from 14 residues. This chain's CDR3 is CASSLQGADTEAFF. CDR3 nucleotides: TGTGCCAGCAGTTTACAGGGGGCTGACACTGAAGCTTTCTTT.

This clone showed up just once. V gene TRBV5-4 combines with J gene TRBJ2-2; D is undetermined. CDR3 size: 13 residues. Germline loops: CDR1 SGHNT, CDR2 YYREEE (reference sequence). The germline V and J ends were trimmed by 2 bases and 6 bases, with 8 bases remaining between them. The DNA of the CDR3 is TGTGCCAGCAGCTTTGCACGATCCGGGGAGCTGTTTTTT. Its protein is CASSFARSGELFF.